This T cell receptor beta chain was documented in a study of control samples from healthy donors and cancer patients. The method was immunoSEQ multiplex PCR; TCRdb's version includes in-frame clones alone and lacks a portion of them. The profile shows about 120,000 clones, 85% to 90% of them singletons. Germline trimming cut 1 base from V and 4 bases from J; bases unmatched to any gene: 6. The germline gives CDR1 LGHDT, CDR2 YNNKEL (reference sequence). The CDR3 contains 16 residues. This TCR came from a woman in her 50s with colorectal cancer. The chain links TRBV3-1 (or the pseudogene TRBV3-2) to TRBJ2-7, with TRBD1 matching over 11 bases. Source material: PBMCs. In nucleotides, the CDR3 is TGTGCCAGCAGCCAAGCATCCGGGACAGGGGGTTACGAGCAGTACTTC. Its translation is CASSQASGTGGYEQYF.